Detailed here is one TCR beta chain. The antigen remains unidentified. Assay used: immunoSEQ multiplex PCR; TCRdb lists only in-frame clones, some missing. In the table there are some 130,000 clones, over 85% of which are singletons. These data come from a study of T cell responses to AZD1222 COVID-19 vaccine. As for the study in general: Researchers grouped second doses given at about 4 or about 12 weeks into one pool.

Study outcomes and limitations: Baseline seropositivity occurred in only six AZD1222 recipients. CD4 TCRs covered the whole spike, strongest at regions 160-218 and 743-854. Within unmutated variant regions lay the reported targets of nearly half of spike-specific TCRs.

V was clipped by 3 bases and J by 2 bases, with 12 bases between them. This CDR3 contains 14 residues. This clonotype originated in an adult in good health. The sequenced sample was peripheral blood, obtained on day 0 of AZD1222 vaccination. V is TRBV5-3 and J is TRBJ2-7; possible D gene TRBD1, 6 bases. TRBV5-3 is identified as an open reading frame with a role that is uncertain. The CDR3 here is CARSCWTETYEQYF. In DNA, the CDR3 is TGTGCCAGAAGCTGTTGGACAGAAACCTACGAGCAGTACTTC.